Following are 8 T cell receptor beta chains from one sample sequenced in a study of cytomegalovirus exposure and HLA in healthy donors. It was with 60 Vbeta and 13 Jbeta primers that the PCR ran. Sequenced by immunoSEQ multiplex PCR; TCRdb stores in-frame clones only, minus some. The repertoire holds approximately 130,000 clones, with over 65% as singletons. What was sequenced was PBMCs. Receptors were obtained from a man aged 18 to 30 in good health and CMV-seronegative.

This sequence joins TRBV6-6 and TRBJ1-5; 9 bases line up with TRBD1. The ends lost 0 bases at V and 4 bases at J; junction bases unmatched: 4. CDR3 length: 16 residues. In germline, CDR1 is MNHNY, CDR2 SVGAGI (reference sequence). CDR3 bases: TGTGCCAGCAGTTACTCTTCAGGGACAGGGAATCAGCCCCAGCATTTT. This encodes CASSYSSGTGNQPQHF.

CDR3 sequence: CASRSLGQELNEQFF. The DNA for the CDR3 is TGTGCCAGCAGGAGCCTGGGACAGGAACTCAATGAGCAGTTCTTC. The chain combines TRBV5-6 with TRBJ2-1, with 8 bases lining up with TRBD1. The V gene end was trimmed by 5 bases and the J gene end by 6 bases; junction bases not matched to a gene: 10. The CDR3 runs 15 residues. Germline V gives CDR1 SGHDT, CDR2 YYEEEE.

The V gene is TRBV19, the J gene TRBJ1-1; 7 nucleotides line up with TRBD1. V trimming: 3 bases; J trimming: 4 bases; junction bases outside the gene matches: 5. The V gene's germline CDR1 is LNHDA and CDR2 SQIVND (reference sequence). The CDR3 has 14 residues. Here the CDR3 DNA reads TGTGCCAGTAGTATTGGACAGGAGAGCACTGAAGCTTTCTTT. It specifies CASSIGQESTEAFF.

The rearrangement uses TRBV2 and TRBJ1-2; no clear D gene. This CDR3 contains 18 residues. V lost 3 bases, J lost 2 bases, and 22 bases lay in between. Looked up from germline, CDR1 is SNHLY and CDR2 is FYNNEI. The CDR3 nucleotides are TGTGCCAGCAGTGAGTACCGACGGGATAGATTGGGGAACTATGGCTACACCTTC. Amino acids: CASSEYRRDRLGNYGYTF.

The chain couples TRBV11-3 to TRBJ2-5; TRBD2 matches 8 bases. The CDR3 sequence is 15 residues long. Germline V gives CDR1 SGHNT, CDR2 YENEEA. The J segment lost 3 bases and the V segment lost 0 bases, leaving 3 bases of the junction unmatched. The chain's CDR3 is CASSLDTGGEETQYF. As DNA, the CDR3 is TGTGCCAGCAGCTTAGATACCGGGGGGGAAGAGACCCAGTACTTC.

In its sample, this clone was seen a few times. Other DNA sequences within the sample encode an identical CDR3. This chain joins TRBV7-9 and TRBJ1-1; D gene ambiguous. The CDR3 contains 13 residues. Between the trimmed V and J ends, which lost 2 bases and 2 bases, there was a span of 6 bases. Germline lookup yields CDR1 SEHNR and CDR2 FQNEAQ (reference sequence). This chain's CDR3 is CASSLTLNTEAFF. The CDR3 bases are TGTGCCAGCAGCTTAACCCTAAACACTGAAGCTTTCTTT.

This chain links TRBV11-1 with TRBJ1-1, with 11 bases aligning to TRBD1. The CDR3 has 16 amino acids. The junction had 6 bases not matched to a gene; V was cut back by 5 bases and J by 1 base. The germline V gene has CDR1 SGHAT and CDR2 FQDESV (reference sequence). The CDR3, as DNA: TGTGCCAGCAGCCTTGGGACAGGGGGACAGAACACTGAAGCTTTCTTT. Its protein product is CASSLGTGGQNTEAFF.

The V call is TRBV5-4, the J call TRBJ2-3; TRBD2 matches 9 bases. The CDR3 is 17 residues long. Germline V gives CDR1 SGHNT, CDR2 YYREEE (reference sequence). V gave up 0 bases and J gave up 5 bases; unmatched junction bases: 10. The DNA for the CDR3 is TGTGCCAGCAGCTTGGGGGCGGGGGGGCGGGGGAGAGATACGCAGTATTTT. It encodes CASSLGAGGRGRDTQYF.